The 8 T cell receptor beta chains in this list originate from one sample, sequenced in a study of T cell repertoires in cytomegalovirus infection. Each CDR3 protein is one row after TCRdb ran MiXCR on the reads. The sample has roughly 500,000 distinct CDR3 sequences; about 39% are singletons. These receptors have no known antigen. The sample here was cultured PBMCs, taken from culture after CMV antigen stimulation. These receptors were obtained from a human donor in good health (CMV status not recorded). Some clones in this sample may be carry-over from other donors' samples.

Concerning this clonotype itself: A much larger clonotype is one base distant, so this may be a read error. The V and J genes are TRBV7-2 and TRBJ1-6, with D hard to call. The CDR3 extends over 13 amino acids. Germline V CDR1 and CDR2: SGHTA, FQGNSA. In DNA form, the CDR3 reads TGTGTCAGCAGCTCCCGTCGCGGCTCACCCCTCCACTTT. It yields the protein CVSSSRRGSPLHF.

V usage is TRBV30 and J usage is TRBJ2-5, with 7 nucleotides matching TRBD2. CDR3 length equals 15 residues. V shed 3 bases, J shed 1 base, and the junction held 8 bases outside the gene matches. Germline V gives CDR1 GTSNPN, CDR2 SVGIG (reference sequence). CDR3 in DNA: TGTGCCTGGAGCCGACTAGCCCTGCTCCAAGAGACCCAGTACTTC. Translating gives CAWSRLALLQETQYF.

The chain combines TRBV12-3 or TRBV12-4 with TRBJ2-3; D not certain. Trimming removed 6 bases from V and 2 bases from J, with 9 bases in between. This CDR3 has 13 amino acids. This CDR3 reads CASRNPVTDTQYF. Written as DNA, the CDR3 is TGTGCCAGCAGAAACCCGGTCACAGATACGCAGTATTTT.

The genes are TRBV7-2 and TRBJ1-5, with D hard to call. Germline CDR1 SGHTA, CDR2 FQGNSA. The CDR3 sequence is 15 residues long. Trimming took off 0 bases at V and 3 bases at J, with 9 bases between the two ends. The CDR3 DNA is TGTGCCAGCAGCTTAGCCTCAGGAATCAATCAGCCCCAGCATTTT. Translation: CASSLASGINQPQHF.

The table lists this clonotype with a few counts. This chain connects TRBV4-1 to TRBJ1-2; 8 nucleotides align to TRBD1. The germline CDR1 and CDR2 sequences are MGHRA and YSYEKL. Trimming removed 1 base from V and 3 bases from J; junction bases left unmatched: 7. The CDR3 is made up of 16 amino acids. For the CDR3, the DNA is TGCGCCAGCAGCCAAGTGGCGACAGGGGAAGACTATGGCTACACCTTC. Translated, it gives CASSQVATGEDYGYTF.

The V and J genes are TRBV5-4 and TRBJ2-1; D unresolved. The CDR3 extends over 16 amino acids. Looked up from germline, CDR1 is SGHNT and CDR2 is YYREEE (reference sequence). V was clipped by 3 bases and J by 2 bases, with 15 bases between them. CDR3 loop: CASSYDSGGTYNEQFF. CDR3 bases: TGTGCCAGCAGCTACGACTCGGGCGGCACCTACAATGAGCAGTTCTTC.

A few counts support this clonotype. This rearrangement joins TRBV20-1 to TRBJ2-1, with D hard to call. Trimming left V 6 bases short and J 5 bases short, with 8 bases between. This CDR3 contains 11 residues. The germline V gene has CDR1 DFQATT and CDR2 SNEGSKA (reference sequence). The CDR3 DNA sequence: TGCAGTGCGGAACACCACAATGAGCAGTTCTTC. It codes for CSAEHHNEQFF.

This chain uses TRBV12-3 or TRBV12-4 with TRBJ1-2, with TRBD1 as a possible D gene (5 bases). Deletions cut 1 base from V and 3 bases from J, with 12 bases between. The CDR3 consists of 15 residues. The CDR3 DNA reads as TGTGCCAGCAGTTTAGGTGCAGGGAGCCACTATGGCTACACCTTC. This codes for CASSLGAGSHYGYTF.